These T cell receptor beta chains were read from a single sample in a study of blood T cell dynamics during melanoma immunotherapy. The protocol was immunoSEQ multiplex PCR, while the TCRdb copy is restricted to in-frame clones and leaves out a portion. The data hold around 14,000 clones, with around 85% observed a single time. The specimen was blood, collected from a patient treated with checkpoint blockade. These receptors all stem from a human donor with melanoma. CDR3s include the opening cysteine and the closing phenylalanine or tryptophan. D genes are given only for firm matches. Expanded clones get a size class; other rows say once, few or many, or leave the size out.

clone size: -
D gene: -
J gene: TRBJ2-3
V gene: TRBV7-6
CDR3 DNA: TGTGCCAGCAGCTTAGAGTCCGAAGATACGCAGTATTTT
CDR3 protein: CASSLESEDTQYF

clone size: -
D gene: TRBD2
J gene: TRBJ2-3
V gene: TRBV5-1
CDR3 DNA: TGCGCCAGCAGACGCGGGGGGAGCGGGGGCACTAGCACAGATACGCAGTATTTT
CDR3 protein: CASRRGGSGGTSTDTQYF

clone size: -
D gene: TRBD1
J gene: TRBJ2-1
V gene: TRBV28
CDR3 DNA: TGTGCCAGCAGGGGACAGGGCGGCAGGTTCTACAATGAGCAGTTCTTC
CDR3 protein: CASRGQGGRFYNEQFF

clone size: -
D gene: TRBD2
J gene: TRBJ2-2
V gene: TRBV13
CDR3 DNA: TGTGCCAGCAGGAGCGGGGGGGTCACCGGGGAGCTGTTTTTT
CDR3 protein: CASRSGGVTGELFF

clone size: once
D gene: -
J gene: TRBJ1-3
V gene: TRBV19
CDR3 DNA: TGTGCCAGTAGTCCCCGGACGGATAGCTCTGGAAACACCATATATTTT
CDR3 protein: CASSPRTDSSGNTIYF

clone size: -
D gene: TRBD2
J gene: TRBJ2-1
V gene: TRBV28
CDR3 DNA: TGTGCCAGCAGTTCCCCCCAAGCGGGGTACAATGAGCAGTTCTTC
CDR3 protein: CASSSPQAGYNEQFF

clone size: -
D gene: -
J gene: TRBJ2-3
V gene: TRBV29-1
CDR3 DNA: TGCAGCGTTGAAAAGGGCCGCACAGATACGCAGTATTTT
CDR3 protein: CSVEKGRTDTQYF

clone size: -
D gene: TRBD2
J gene: TRBJ2-5
V gene: TRBV10-2
CDR3 DNA: TGCGCCAGCGGGGAGGGCCAGCGGGGGGAGACCCAGTACTTC
CDR3 protein: CASGEGQRGETQYF

clone size: -
D gene: -
J gene: TRBJ2-7
V gene: TRBV28
CDR3 DNA: TGTGCCAGCAGGGGCGGGACGGGACCCTACGAGCAGTACTTC
CDR3 protein: CASRGGTGPYEQYF

clone size: -
D gene: TRBD1
J gene: TRBJ2-5
V gene: TRBV11-3
CDR3 DNA: TGTGCCAGCAGCTTAAGACAGGGGGTTGGAGAGACCCAGTACTTC
CDR3 protein: CASSLRQGVGETQYF

clone size: -
D gene: TRBD1
J gene: TRBJ1-1
V gene: TRBV9
CDR3 DNA: TGTGCCAGCAGCGTAGGGGACAGCAACACTGAAGCTTTCTTT
CDR3 protein: CASSVGDSNTEAFF

clone size: -
D gene: -
J gene: TRBJ1-1
V gene: TRBV5-4
CDR3 DNA: TGTGCCAGCAGCTTGCGGAGGAACACTGAAGCTTTCTTT
CDR3 protein: CASSLRRNTEAFF

clone size: -
D gene: -
J gene: TRBJ2-7
V gene: TRBV30
CDR3 DNA: TGTGCCTGGAGTGTAAAAGGTGGGGAGCAGTACTTC
CDR3 protein: CAWSVKGGEQYF

clone size: -
D gene: -
J gene: TRBJ1-5
V gene: TRBV10-1
CDR3 DNA: TGCGCCAGCATCCCCAGGGCGGGGGATAGCAATCAGCCCCAGCATTTT
CDR3 protein: CASIPRAGDSNQPQHF

clone size: -
D gene: -
J gene: TRBJ2-2
V gene: TRBV7-9
CDR3 DNA: TGTGCCAGCAGCCAGGGAGGTGGGCTTGGCACCGGGGAGCTGTTTTTT
CDR3 protein: CASSQGGGLGTGELFF

clone size: -
D gene: -
J gene: TRBJ1-6
V gene: TRBV6-6
CDR3 DNA: TGTGCCAGCAGTCCAACAGGTGGCTATAATTCACCCCTCCACTTT
CDR3 protein: CASSPTGGYNSPLHF

clone size: few
D gene: TRBD1
J gene: TRBJ1-3
V gene: TRBV9
CDR3 DNA: TGTGCCAGCACCGTTCAGGGGGCGTCTGGAAACACCATATATTTT
CDR3 protein: CASTVQGASGNTIYF

clone size: -
D gene: TRBD1
J gene: TRBJ1-1
V gene: TRBV19
CDR3 DNA: TGTGCCAGTAGTATAGGCCGCGACAGGGTCACTGAAGCTTTCTTT
CDR3 protein: CASSIGRDRVTEAFF

clone size: once
D gene: TRBD2
J gene: TRBJ2-1
V gene: TRBV30
CDR3 DNA: TGTGCCTGGAGTGTATCTGCTAGCGGGCCCCTCGGTGAGCAGTTCTTC
CDR3 protein: CAWSVSASGPLGEQFF

clone size: -
D gene: -
J gene: TRBJ1-2
V gene: TRBV6-5
CDR3 DNA: TGTGCCAGCAGTTACTCCAGGGGATATGGCTACACCTTC
CDR3 protein: CASSYSRGYGYTF

clone size: -
D gene: -
J gene: TRBJ1-2
V gene: TRBV27
CDR3 DNA: TGTGCCAGCAGCCCCCAGGGGTTTCGGTATGGCTACACCTTC
CDR3 protein: CASSPQGFRYGYTF

clone size: few
D gene: TRBD1
J gene: TRBJ1-1
V gene: TRBV19
CDR3 DNA: TGTGCCAGTAGGGATTTCAGCGACAGGGCTGAAGCTTTCTTT
CDR3 protein: CASRDFSDRAEAFF

clone size: -
D gene: TRBD1
J gene: TRBJ1-4
V gene: TRBV28
CDR3 DNA: TGTGCCAGCAGTTACGCGGGGACAGGGGAGGAAAAACTGTTTTTT
CDR3 protein: CASSYAGTGEEKLFF

clone size: -
D gene: -
J gene: TRBJ2-7
V gene: TRBV6-1
CDR3 DNA: TGTGCCAGCATCCCAGTCCCGGGGTACATAAAAGAGCAGTACTTC
CDR3 protein: CASIPVPGYIKEQYF

clone size: -
D gene: TRBD1
J gene: TRBJ1-1
V gene: TRBV6-1
CDR3 DNA: TGTGCCAGCAGTCCTACGACAGGGCCCACTGAAGCTTTCTTT
CDR3 protein: CASSPTTGPTEAFF

clone size: -
D gene: -
J gene: TRBJ2-1
V gene: TRBV5-4
CDR3 DNA: TGTGCCAGCAGCTTGGAACCCCCGAACAATGAGCAGTTCTTC
CDR3 protein: CASSLEPPNNEQFF

clone size: -
D gene: TRBD1
J gene: TRBJ1-2
V gene: TRBV6-5
CDR3 DNA: TGTGCCAGCAGTGACACAGGGGGATCCAGTGGCTACACCTTC
CDR3 protein: CASSDTGGSSGYTF

clone size: -
D gene: -
J gene: TRBJ1-6
V gene: TRBV4-1
CDR3 DNA: TGCGCCAGCAGCTGGGGGCAGGGGTCGTATTCACCCCTCCACTTT
CDR3 protein: CASSWGQGSYSPLHF

clone size: -
D gene: -
J gene: TRBJ1-1
V gene: TRBV6-5
CDR3 DNA: TGTGCCAGCATCCTTAACCCGGGCTCCACTGAAGCTTTCTTT
CDR3 protein: CASILNPGSTEAFF

clone size: -
D gene: -
J gene: TRBJ1-2
V gene: TRBV7-3
CDR3 DNA: TGTGCCAGCAGCCTTGCCCCCGGGAACAACTATGGCTACACCTTC
CDR3 protein: CASSLAPGNNYGYTF

clone size: -
D gene: -
J gene: TRBJ2-1
V gene: TRBV5-4
CDR3 DNA: TGTGCCACCAATAACCTAAAGCTACCCAAGGGGGTCTTC
CDR3 protein: CATNNLKLPKGVF

clone size: -
D gene: -
J gene: TRBJ1-5
V gene: TRBV19
CDR3 DNA: TGTGCCAGTAGGAAAGGCCTAAGCGGCGGTCAGCCCCAGCATTTT
CDR3 protein: CASRKGLSGGQPQHF

clone size: -
D gene: TRBD2
J gene: TRBJ2-3
V gene: TRBV5-4
CDR3 DNA: TGTGCCAGCAGCTTGGCCGGGGGGGCTGGAGATACGCAGTATTTT
CDR3 protein: CASSLAGGAGDTQYF

clone size: -
D gene: -
J gene: TRBJ1-2
V gene: TRBV6-1
CDR3 DNA: TGTGCCAGCAGTGACTCCACCGGGAACTATGGCTACACCTTC
CDR3 protein: CASSDSTGNYGYTF

clone size: -
D gene: TRBD1
J gene: TRBJ2-5
V gene: TRBV29-1
CDR3 DNA: TGCAGCGTCCTTTCAGGGGGACAAGAGACCCAGTACTTC
CDR3 protein: CSVLSGGQETQYF

clone size: -
D gene: -
J gene: TRBJ2-7
V gene: TRBV10-2
CDR3 DNA: TGCGCCAGCGCAAAGGGGGTCCGTAACTACGAGCAGTACTTC
CDR3 protein: CASAKGVRNYEQYF

clone size: -
D gene: TRBD1
J gene: TRBJ2-7
V gene: TRBV28
CDR3 DNA: TGTGCCAGCAGTGTCCCGGGACAGGCCTACGAGCAGTACTTC
CDR3 protein: CASSVPGQAYEQYF

clone size: once
D gene: -
J gene: TRBJ1-2
V gene: TRBV5-1
CDR3 DNA: TGCGCCAGCAGCCCTCGGTGGTGGGGCGATGGCTACACCTTC
CDR3 protein: CASSPRWWGDGYTF

clone size: once
D gene: -
J gene: TRBJ1-4
V gene: TRBV6-1
CDR3 DNA: TGTGCCAGCAGTGGTGGGAGGAACACAAAACTGTTTTTT
CDR3 protein: CASSGGRNTKLFF

clone size: few
D gene: -
J gene: TRBJ1-6
V gene: TRBV7-2
CDR3 DNA: TGTGCCAGCAGCCCCCGACGGGTTTCTAATTCACCCCTCCACTTT
CDR3 protein: CASSPRRVSNSPLHF